The next 32 T cell receptor beta chains were all read from a single sample in a study of T cell responses to AZD1222 COVID-19 vaccine (dated by TCRdb to the early 2020s). What this sample's time point label stands for: about 28 days (+/-7) after the second vaccine dose. Libraries were built with the immunoSEQ multiplex PCR assay. The table was pulled from immuneACCESS by TCRdb, which kept in-frame rearrangements only. Such tables lose some clones; where checked, under half of the loss comes from unresolved V genes, and the rest has no known cause. The sample includes around 91,000 clones, with roughly nine tenths observed a single time. 6.5% to 10% of the sample is taken by the ten largest. This sample comprised peripheral blood, obtained 28 days after the second AZD1222 dose. The receptor source for this set is an adult who received the AZD1222 COVID-19 vaccine.

V is TRBV6-5 and J is TRBJ1-2; a possible D gene is TRBD1 (5 bases). CDR3 size: 13 residues. The germline V gene has CDR1 MNHEY and CDR2 SVGAGI. V lost 6 bases to trimming and J lost 4 bases, with 12 bases between them. The CDR3 sequence is CASSRDGSYGYTF. The CDR3 nucleotides read TGTGCCAGCAGCCGGGACGGAAGCTATGGCTACACCTTC.

The V gene is TRBV9, the J gene TRBJ2-1; TRBD2 agrees at 16 bases. The junction had 4 bases not matched to a gene; V was cut back by 3 bases and J by 10 bases. Germline assignment: CDR1 SGDLS and CDR2 YYNGEE. This CDR3 is 15 amino acids long. The CDR3 protein is CASSEGLAGGNEQFF. The CDR3 nucleotides read TGTGCCAGCAGCGAGGGACTAGCGGGAGGGAACGAGCAGTTCTTC.

V and J are TRBV6-2 or TRBV6-3 and TRBJ1-2; 7 bases match TRBD1. The CDR3 is 13 residues long. CDR1 and CDR2 from the germline V gene are MNHEY and SVGEGT. Unmatched junction bases numbered 8, after V lost 5 bases and J lost 8 bases. CDR3: CASSHGQAKGYTF. The CDR3 nucleotides are TGTGCCAGCAGTCACGGACAGGCGAAAGGCTACACCTTC.

The rearrangement links TRBV19 to TRBJ1-5; D unresolved. Trimming cost V 3 bases and J 2 bases, with 11 bases left between them. Germline assignment: CDR1 LNHDA and CDR2 SQIVND (reference sequence). CDR3 length: 15 residues. The CDR3 DNA reads TGTGCCAGTAGTATCCCCGGCTATGGCAATCAGCCCCAGCATTTT. Translated: CASSIPGYGNQPQHF.

The chain recombines TRBV18 with TRBJ1-6; no reliable D call. The CDR3 has 13 residues. CDR1 is KGHSH, CDR2 LQKENI, per germline. Between the trimmed V and J ends, which lost 1 base and 10 bases, there was a span of 8 bases. CDR3 amino acids: CASSPRDKSPLHF. The CDR3 nucleotides read TGTGCCAGCTCACCACGCGACAAATCACCCCTCCACTTT.

The chain couples TRBV6-5 to TRBJ1-6; a weak D match, TRBD1 (6 bases). CDR3 length: 15 residues. Between the trimmed V and J ends, which lost 0 bases and 10 bases, there was a span of 13 bases. From germline, CDR1 is MNHEY and CDR2 SVGAGI. As DNA, the CDR3 is TGTGCCAGCAGTTACTCGTACAGGGTTGACTCACCCCTCCACTTT. Protein: CASSYSYRVDSPLHF.

The chain uses TRBV10-3 and TRBJ1-1; a possible D gene is TRBD1 (5 bases). The CDR3 runs 13 residues. CDR1 and CDR2 (germline): ENHRY, SYGVKD. Trimming removed 6 bases at V and 5 bases at J, with 13 bases between. The CDR3 coding sequence is TGTGCCATCAGGGTGGGTGGGGGAACTGAAGCTTTCTTT. Residues: CAIRVGGGTEAFF.

In this sample, this clone turned up a few times. This chain links TRBV6-1 with TRBJ2-7; 12 nucleotides agree with TRBD2. Trimming took 0 bases from V and 4 from J; bases not matched to a gene: 7. The germline V gene has CDR1 MNHNS and CDR2 SASEGT. CDR3 length: 17 residues. CDR3 region: CASSEARLAGVRYEQYF. In nucleotides, the CDR3 is TGTGCCAGCAGTGAAGCCCGACTAGCGGGAGTTCGGTACGAGCAGTACTTC.

The chain carries TRBV28 and TRBJ1-5; D is possibly TRBD1 (6 bases). The V and J ends lost 5 bases and 7 bases respectively, with 12 bases between them. This CDR3 is 13 amino acids long. Germline values: CDR1 MDHEN, CDR2 SYDVKM. The CDR3, as DNA: TGTGCCAGCAGTCCACCCGGACAGCAGCCCCAGCATTTT. It is translated as CASSPPGQQPQHF.

The chain joins TRBV27 to TRBJ2-1, with TRBD2 matching 10 bases. This CDR3 has 14 residues. Germline loops: CDR1 MNHEY, CDR2 SMNVEV (reference sequence). J gave up 5 bases and V 10 bases, and 8 bases lay outside the gene matches. CDR3 coding DNA: TGTGCCACCACCCGGCTAGCGGGAGACAATGAGCAGTTCTTC. It specifies CATTRLAGDNEQFF.

The rearrangement links TRBV19 to TRBJ2-7; tentatively, D is TRBD1 (6 bases). The CDR3 extends over 16 amino acids. Germline V gene lookup returns CDR1 LNHDA and CDR2 SQIVND (reference sequence). The V end was cut by 3 bases, the J end by 2 bases, with 17 bases between. The CDR3 protein is CASSIRHREITYEQYF. The CDR3 DNA reads TGTGCCAGTAGTATCAGACACAGGGAGATCACCTACGAGCAGTACTTC.

This rearrangement joins TRBV27 to TRBJ1-1; 7 bases are shared with TRBD1. This CDR3 spans 13 amino acids. Trimming took 4 bases from V and 6 from J; bases not matched to a gene: 5. CDR1 is MNHEY and CDR2 is SMNVEV in the germline V gene (reference sequence). The CDR3: CASSSHQGAEAFF. DNA for the CDR3: TGTGCCAGCAGTTCCCATCAGGGGGCTGAAGCTTTCTTT.

The chain links TRBV3-1 (or the pseudogene TRBV3-2) to TRBJ2-1, with TRBD2 matching over 9 bases. The V gene end was trimmed by 1 base and the J gene end by 2 bases; junction bases not matched to a gene: 0. CDR1 is LGHDT and CDR2 is YNNKEL in the germline V gene (reference sequence). CDR3 length: 15 residues. The CDR3 DNA is TGTGCCAGCAGCCAAGCTAGCGGGGCCTACAATGAGCAGTTCTTC. Translation gives CASSQASGAYNEQFF.

The CDR3 is CASRMGWGTDTQYF. The CDR3 nucleotides are TGTGCCAGCAGAATGGGGTGGGGCACAGATACGCAGTATTTT. This chain connects TRBV25-1 to TRBJ2-3, with D unclear. The CDR3 is 14 amino acids. Germline V gene data show CDR1 as MGHDK and CDR2 as SYGVNS. V lost 6 bases, J lost 1 base, and 11 bases lay in between.

The rearrangement uses TRBV7-2 and TRBJ1-6; D not resolved. Trimming shortened V by 2 bases and J by 0 bases, and 2 bases separated the two germline ends. Germline V CDR1 and CDR2: SGHTA, FQGNSA. The CDR3 is 14 amino acids. The CDR3 DNA is TGTGCCAGCAGCTTAAGCTCCTATAATTCACCCCTCCACTTT. Protein: CASSLSSYNSPLHF.

The chain couples TRBV29-1 to TRBJ2-5; D possibly corresponds to TRBD1 (6 bases). The CDR3 is 14 amino acids. Between the trimmed V and J ends, which lost 4 bases and 4 bases, there was a span of 16 bases. Germline V gene sequence: CDR1 SQVTM, CDR2 ANQGSEA. As DNA, the CDR3 is TGCAGCGTTGTAGGGGGTGGCAGGGGAGAGACCCAGTACTTC. This translates into CSVVGGGRGETQYF.

The CDR3 DNA sequence: TGTGCCAGCAGCAGGGACAGGGTTGATGAGCAGTTCTTC. Encoded protein: CASSRDRVDEQFF. The chain has TRBV5-8 and TRBJ2-1, with TRBD1 matching 9 bases. The length of the CDR3 is 13 residues. From germline, CDR1 is SGHTS and CDR2 YDEGEE. The trim removed 4 bases at V and 8 bases at J, leaving 4 bases unmatched.

The chain joins TRBV3-1 (or the pseudogene TRBV3-2) to TRBJ1-4; maybe TRBD1 (6 bases). CDR1 is LGHDT, CDR2 YNNKEL, per germline (reference sequence). The V end was cut by 0 bases, the J end by 6 bases, with 20 bases between. The CDR3 is made up of 18 amino acids. CDR3 region: CASSQEGMRGSVHEKLFF. The DNA of the CDR3 is TGTGCCAGCAGCCAAGAAGGAATGAGGGGGTCGGTCCATGAAAAACTGTTTTTT.

This clone appeared a single time. The gene calls are TRBV27 and TRBJ1-5; D is uncertain. Germline V gene data show CDR1 as MNHEY and CDR2 as SMNVEV (reference sequence). The length of the CDR3 is 16 residues. The ends were cut back, 1 base at V and 0 bases at J, with 10 bases in the middle. The CDR3 is CASSLYGTNSNQPQHF. In DNA form, the CDR3 reads TGTGCCAGCAGTTTATACGGAACGAATAGCAATCAGCCCCAGCATTTT.

The J gene is TRBJ2-7, the V gene TRBV6-5; the match to TRBD2 covers 8 bases. Unmatched junction bases numbered 8, after V lost 6 bases and J lost 4 bases. The CDR3 spans 14 residues. From germline, CDR1 is MNHEY and CDR2 SVGAGI. As DNA, the CDR3 is TGTGCCAGCAGACACACTAGCGGCCTGTACGAGCAGTACTTC. Protein sequence: CASRHTSGLYEQYF.

CDR3 bases: TGTGCCAGCAGCCCTGTCTGGGGAGCGGGAAACACCATATATTTT. Translation gives CASSPVWGAGNTIYF. The gene calls are TRBV27 and TRBJ1-3; no reliable D call. Trimming removed 6 bases from V and 4 bases from J, with 16 bases in between. This CDR3 contains 15 residues. Germline V gives CDR1 MNHEY, CDR2 SMNVEV (reference sequence).

The chain links TRBV19 to TRBJ1-2; D possibly corresponds to TRBD1 (5 bases). Trimming took off 4 bases at V and 4 bases at J, with 13 bases between the two ends. The CDR3 has 14 residues. CDR1 and CDR2 from the germline V gene are LNHDA and SQIVND (reference sequence). The CDR3 spells CASSNQGVGYGYTF. The CDR3, as DNA: TGTGCCAGTAGTAACCAGGGAGTCGGCTATGGCTACACCTTC.

The chain couples TRBV24-1 to TRBJ2-5; no definite D call. The CDR3 sequence is 14 residues long. Trimming removed 3 bases at V and 3 bases at J, with 10 bases between. Germline V gene lookup returns CDR1 KGHDR and CDR2 SFDVKD. CDR3 in amino acids: CATSDPATKETQYF. CDR3 bases: TGTGCCACCAGTGATCCTGCAACTAAAGAGACCCAGTACTTC.

The chain combines TRBV29-1 with TRBJ2-2; D is unresolved. This CDR3 is 12 amino acids long. The germline gives CDR1 SQVTM, CDR2 ANQGSEA. In nucleotides, the CDR3 is TGCAGTGGCATGACGAACACCGGGGAGCTGTTTTTT. Translated, it gives CSGMTNTGELFF.

This clone showed up just once. Different DNA sequences within this sample yield the same CDR3. The CDR3 DNA is TGTGCCAGCAGTTACGGGCAGGAGACCTACGAGCAGTACTTC. Residues: CASSYGQETYEQYF. The chain links TRBV6-5 to TRBJ2-7; D gene ambiguous. This CDR3 has 14 residues. From germline, CDR1 is MNHEY and CDR2 SVGAGI. Between the trimmed V and J ends, which lost 2 bases and 2 bases, there was a span of 10 bases.

The rearrangement links TRBV7-9 to TRBJ2-3, with TRBD2 matching 11 bases. CDR3 size: 17 residues. The germline CDR1 and CDR2 sequences are SEHNR and FQNEAQ (reference sequence). J lost 2 bases, V lost 1 base, and 5 bases had no gene match. The CDR3 DNA is TGTGCCAGCAGCTTAGGAGGACTAGCGGGCTTCACAGATACGCAGTATTTT. Its protein product is CASSLGGLAGFTDTQYF.

The chain joins TRBV9 to TRBJ2-5; D gene uncertain. Trimming removed 3 bases at V and 1 base at J, with 7 bases between. The CDR3 covers 13 residues. Per germline, CDR1 SGDLS and CDR2 YYNGEE. As DNA, the CDR3 is TGTGCCAGCAGCGCTGGGTCCCAAGAGACCCAGTACTTC. As protein: CASSAGSQETQYF.

The rearrangement uses TRBV28 and TRBJ1-4; D uncertain. The CDR3 has 11 residues. Germline CDR1 MDHEN, CDR2 SYDVKM. V shed 4 bases and J shed 11 bases, with 8 bases lying between them. CDR3 residues: CASSSVGKLFF. The CDR3 nucleotides read TGTGCCAGCAGTTCCGTAGGGAAACTGTTTTTT. The variable domain in full, completed from reference TRBV28 and TRBJ1-4, reads DVKVTQSSRYLVKRTGEKVFLECVQDMDHENMFWYRQDPGLGLRLIYFSYDVKMKEKGDIPEGYSVSREKKERFSLILESASTNQTSMYLCASSSVGKLFFGSGTQLSVL.

The rearrangement links TRBV7-2 to TRBJ2-7; TRBD2 aligns across 8 bases. The CDR3 has 17 residues. In germline, CDR1 is SGHTA, CDR2 FQGNSA. The J segment lost 2 bases and the V segment lost 1 base, leaving 10 bases of the junction unmatched. CDR3 protein: CASSLDSAGGYPYEQYF. CDR3 DNA sequence: TGTGCCAGCAGCTTAGACTCGGCGGGAGGTTATCCCTACGAGCAGTACTTC.

CDR3 in amino acids: CSVEEGREQYF. CDR3 nucleotides: TGCAGCGTTGAAGAGGGCCGCGAGCAGTACTTC. The rearrangement uses TRBV29-1 and TRBJ2-7, with no clear D. V lost 0 bases and J 6 bases, leaving 6 bases between the germline ends. Germline assignment: CDR1 SQVTM and CDR2 ANQGSEA. The CDR3 consists of 11 residues.

This clone was counted once. This chain uses TRBV27 with TRBJ2-1, with 7 bases lining up with TRBD2. CDR3 length: 14 residues. CDR1 is MNHEY and CDR2 is SMNVEV in the germline V gene (reference sequence). With V trimmed by 5 bases and J by 13 bases, 14 bases remained unmatched. CDR3 in DNA: TGTGCCAGCAGTCCTTATTCACAAGGGAGGGAACAGTTCTTC. It encodes CASSPYSQGREQFF.

The rearrangement uses TRBV6-5 and TRBJ1-6; D is uncertain. The germline V gene has CDR1 MNHEY and CDR2 SVGAGI. CDR3 length: 13 residues. V shed 7 bases and J shed 7 bases, with 11 bases lying between them. The CDR3 spells CASTSSVNSPLHF. CDR3 nucleotides: TGTGCCAGCACCAGTAGCGTCAATTCACCCCTCCACTTT.